This record covers a single T cell receptor beta chain. Its antigen is undetermined. TCRdb's table, derived via immunoSEQ multiplex PCR, lists solely in-frame clones and lacks some. The sample lists some 8,700 clones, roughly 76% seen once, with about 4.8% in the top ten. These data belong to a study of T cell clonotyping in hematopoietic cell transplantation. Findings of the study overall: Broader posttransplant TCR repertoire diversity was predicted by graft donor and pretransplant recipient Inverse Simpson Index values. After transplant, recipient diversity fell while pathologically expanded clonotypes grew through day 180.

V lost 6 bases and J 2 bases, leaving 17 bases between the germline ends. CDR3 length: 15 residues. Germline CDR1 and CDR2: SQVTM and ANQGSEA. The rearrangement uses TRBV29-1 and TRBJ2-1; possible D gene TRBD2, 6 bases. The sequence came from a female patient aged 50-65 years who had an allogeneic stem cell transplant from an unrelated donor, so the T cells may come from the graft donor. Some clones in this sample may be carry-over from other donors' samples. This specimen consisted of peripheral blood mononuclear cells, obtained 180 days after allogeneic stem cell transplant. This CDR3 reads CSVDHGLNAYNEQFF. The CDR3 nucleotides read TGCAGCGTCGACCATGGACTAAACGCCTACAATGAGCAGTTCTTC.